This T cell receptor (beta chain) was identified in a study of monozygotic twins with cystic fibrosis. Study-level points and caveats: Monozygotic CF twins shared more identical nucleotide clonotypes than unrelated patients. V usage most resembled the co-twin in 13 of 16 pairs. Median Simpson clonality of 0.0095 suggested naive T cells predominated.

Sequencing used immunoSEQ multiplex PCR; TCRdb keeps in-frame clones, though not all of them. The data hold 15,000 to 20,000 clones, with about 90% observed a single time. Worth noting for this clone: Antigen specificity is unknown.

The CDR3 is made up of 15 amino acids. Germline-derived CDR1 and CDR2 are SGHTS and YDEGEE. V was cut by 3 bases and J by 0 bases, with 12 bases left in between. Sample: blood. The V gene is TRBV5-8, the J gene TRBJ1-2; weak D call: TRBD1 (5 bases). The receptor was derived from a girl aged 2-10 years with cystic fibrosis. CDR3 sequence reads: CASSSLGDSNYGYTF. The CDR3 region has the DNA TGTGCCAGCAGCTCCCTGGGGGACTCTAACTATGGCTACACCTTC.